Below are 22 T cell receptor beta chains sequenced from a single sample in a study of blood T cell repertoires in COVID-19. Assay used: immunoSEQ multiplex PCR; TCRdb lists only in-frame clones, some missing. This table holds under 350,000 clones, 65% to 90% found once. Material: PBMCs or T cells enriched from blood (not recorded which). Receptors originate from a woman in her forties with acute COVID-19.

This clone was counted only a few times. The chain couples TRBV28 to TRBJ1-5; the D is unclear. V was cut by 3 bases and J by 7 bases, with 16 bases left in between. The CDR3 is made up of 15 amino acids. The germline CDR1 and CDR2 sequences are MDHEN and SYDVKM. The CDR3 bases are TGTGCCAGCAGTTTGCGGTGGCCGGTCGGACAGCCCCAGCATTTT. Its protein is CASSLRWPVGQPQHF.

This clone has a handful of counts. V usage is TRBV10-3 and J usage is TRBJ1-1, with D maybe TRBD1 (5 bases). Germline-derived CDR1 and CDR2 are ENHRY and SYGVKD. The CDR3 totals 13 residues. The V and J ends lost 5 bases and 5 bases respectively, with 12 bases between them. The chain's CDR3 is CAISTQVDTEAFF. The CDR3, as DNA: TGTGCCATCAGTACACAGGTGGATACTGAAGCTTTCTTT.

This chain joins TRBV2 and TRBJ2-1, with TRBD2 matching over 7 bases. Germline assignment: CDR1 SNHLY and CDR2 FYNNEI. J was trimmed by 7 bases and V by 7 bases; bases with no gene match: 19. The CDR3 is 17 residues long. CDR3 nucleotide sequence: TGTGCCAGCATATTTCCGGGGGGAGACATTACTTTAAATGAGCAGTTCTTC. This sequence encodes CASIFPGGDITLNEQFF.

This clone was recorded a few times. This chain uses TRBV7-2 with TRBJ2-3; tentative D call: TRBD1 (6 bases). This CDR3 has 17 residues. With 1 base removed from V and 1 base from J, the gap between germline ends came to 15 bases. Germline V gene data show CDR1 as SGHTA and CDR2 as FQGNSA. In nucleotides, the CDR3 is TGTGCCAGCAGCTTAGGTCATTGGGGGCGCGGCACAGATACGCAGTATTTT. It is translated as CASSLGHWGRGTDTQYF.

A note on this clone: The junction departs from germline at one end; a sequencing error may be responsible. The rearrangement uses TRBV7-7 and TRBJ2-2; D not certain. Germline CDR1 SSHAT, CDR2 FNYEAQ (reference sequence). The CDR3 sequence is 14 residues long. This CDR3 reads CASSLIPSSGELFF. CDR3 bases: TGTGCTAGCAGCTTAATACCCTCGAGCGGGGAGCTGTTTTTT.

The chain has TRBV5-5 and TRBJ1-4; 8 bases align to TRBD1. V shed 2 bases, J shed 3 bases, and the junction held 9 bases outside the gene matches. CDR1 and CDR2 (germline): SGHKS, YYEKEE (reference sequence). The CDR3 spans 17 residues. CDR3 in amino acids: CASSLLPPDRANEKLFF. For the CDR3, the DNA is TGTGCCAGCAGCTTATTACCGCCGGACAGGGCTAATGAAAAACTGTTTTTT.

V gene TRBV27 combines with J gene TRBJ2-7; 10 bases align to TRBD1. J was trimmed by 5 bases and V by 6 bases; bases with no gene match: 13. The CDR3 totals 16 residues. Germline assignment: CDR1 MNHEY and CDR2 SMNVEV (reference sequence). CDR3 DNA: TGTGCCAGCAGATCCCTTACCGGGACAGGGGCGAACGAGCAGTACTTC. It is translated as CASRSLTGTGANEQYF.

The chain couples TRBV28 to TRBJ2-3; D might be TRBD2 (6 bases). Trimming cost V 2 bases and J 0 bases, with 9 bases left between them. The CDR3 runs to 15 residues. Germline lookup yields CDR1 MDHEN and CDR2 SYDVKM. The CDR3 protein is CASSLMGGSTDTQYF. The CDR3 DNA sequence: TGTGCCAGCAGTTTAATGGGAGGAAGCACAGATACGCAGTATTTT. Together with reference TRBV28 and TRBJ2-3, the CDR3 gives the full variable domain: DVKVTQSSRYLVKRTGEKVFLECVQDMDHENMFWYRQDPGLGLRLIYFSYDVKMKEKGDIPEGYSVSREKKERFSLILESASTNQTSMYLCASSLMGGSTDTQYFGPGTRLTVL.

This sequence joins TRBV5-1 and TRBJ2-1; 8 bases map to TRBD1. The CDR3 covers 14 residues. With V trimmed by 1 base and J by 10 bases, 7 bases remained unmatched. Per the germline V gene, CDR1 is SGHRS and CDR2 is YFSETQ. The CDR3 protein is CASSLTGGSIEQFF. The CDR3, as DNA: TGCGCCAGCAGCTTGACAGGGGGGAGCATCGAGCAGTTCTTC.

CDR3 in amino acids: CASSIGTVSYEQYF. Here the CDR3 DNA reads TGTGCCAGCAGCATCGGGACAGTCTCCTACGAGCAGTACTTC. The chain has TRBV3-1 (or the pseudogene TRBV3-2) and TRBJ2-7; 7 nucleotides line up with TRBD1. Looked up from germline, CDR1 is LGHDT and CDR2 is YNNKEL (reference sequence). V was clipped by 5 bases and J by 0 bases; unmatched bases: 4. The CDR3 is 14 residues long.

The rearrangement joins TRBV7-3 to TRBJ2-5, with D possibly TRBD2 on 6 matching bases. Germline values: CDR1 SGHTA, CDR2 FQGTGA. The V and J ends lost 3 bases and 0 bases respectively, with 11 bases between them. The CDR3 totals 15 residues. CDR3 loop: CASSFGGTYQETQYF. The CDR3 bases are TGTGCCAGCAGCTTTGGCGGGACGTACCAAGAGACCCAGTACTTC.

The CDR3 protein is CASSFGGKSNTEAFF. The CDR3 coding sequence is TGTGCCAGCAGCTTTGGAGGGAAGAGTAACACTGAAGCTTTCTTT. The V call is TRBV7-9, the J call TRBJ1-1; no definite D call. This CDR3 has 15 amino acids. V was shortened by 3 bases and J by 2 bases, with 13 bases between the two germline ends. The V gene's germline CDR1 is SEHNR and CDR2 FQNEAQ (reference sequence). Complete variable domain (other parts from reference TRBV7-9 and TRBJ1-1): DTGVSQNPRHKITKRGQNVTFRCDPISEHNRLYWYRQTLGQGPEFLTYFQNEAQLEKSRLLSDRFSAERPKGSFSTLEIQRTEQGDSAMYLCASSFGGKSNTEAFFGQGTRLTVV.

The chain recombines TRBV4-2 with TRBJ2-1, with 15 positions matching TRBD2. Germline CDR1 reads LGHNA; CDR2 reads YNFKEQ. The CDR3 has 19 amino acids. The V and J ends lost 1 base and 0 bases, in that order; junction bases with no gene match: 4. This chain's CDR3 is CASSQVGTSGRSSYNEQFF. CDR3 in DNA: TGTGCCAGCAGCCAAGTCGGGACTAGCGGGAGGAGCTCCTACAATGAGCAGTTCTTC.

This chain joins TRBV5-1 and TRBJ2-3, with D maybe TRBD1 (5 bases). Germline values: CDR1 SGHRS, CDR2 YFSETQ. The CDR3 contains 12 residues. With 4 bases removed from V and 6 bases from J, the gap between germline ends came to 9 bases. The DNA of the CDR3 is TGCGCCAGCAGCCCGCAGGGTGATACGCAGTATTTT. As protein: CASSPQGDTQYF.

The chain employs TRBV3-1 (or the pseudogene TRBV3-2) and TRBJ2-7; D uncertain. This CDR3 spans 13 amino acids. The V gene lost 1 base and the J gene lost 2 bases, with 6 bases spanning the gap. CDR1 is LGHDT and CDR2 is YNNKEL in the germline V gene (reference sequence). The CDR3 sequence: CASSQASPYEQYF. For the CDR3, the DNA is TGTGCCAGCAGCCAAGCTAGTCCCTACGAGCAGTACTTC.

With respect to this clone: Other DNA sequences in this specimen translate into the identical CDR3. The chain employs TRBV3-1 (or the pseudogene TRBV3-2) and TRBJ2-7; a weak D match, TRBD2 (5 bases). This CDR3 contains 12 residues. V gave up 6 bases and J gave up 1 base, with 7 bases separating them. Germline-derived CDR1 and CDR2 are LGHDT and YNNKEL (reference sequence). CDR3 sequence reads: CASSRTSYEQYF. The CDR3 DNA follows: TGTGCCAGCAGTCGGACTTCCTACGAGCAGTACTTC.

This clone is a singleton in its sample. The chain is built from TRBV6-5 and TRBJ1-1; D is perhaps TRBD1 (6 bases). Trimming removed 7 bases from V and 4 bases from J, with 13 bases in between. Looked up from germline, CDR1 is MNHEY and CDR2 is SVGAGI. This CDR3 has 13 residues. The CDR3 region has the DNA TGTGCCAGCATTAACGGACAGTCCACTGAAGCTTTCTTT. It encodes CASINGQSTEAFF.

V is TRBV10-3 and J is TRBJ1-3; D is unresolved. The CDR3 has 18 residues. Between the trimmed V and J ends, which lost 0 bases and 5 bases, there was a span of 20 bases. Germline CDR1 and CDR2: ENHRY and SYGVKD. This CDR3 is CAISESSMGGFRRNTIYF. In DNA form, the CDR3 reads TGTGCCATCAGTGAGTCTTCGATGGGAGGTTTTCGGAGAAACACCATATATTTT.

This chain links TRBV7-6 with TRBJ1-4; D uncertain. Germline V gene sequence: CDR1 SGHVS, CDR2 FNYEAQ. V was clipped by 4 bases and J by 1 base, with 13 bases between them. CDR3 length: 16 amino acids. The CDR3 sequence: CASSSYHPGTNEKLFF. CDR3 sequence (DNA): TGTGCCAGCAGCTCGTATCACCCAGGAACTAATGAAAAACTGTTTTTT.

The chain employs TRBV29-1 and TRBJ2-5; a weak D match, TRBD2 (7 bases). The germline V and J ends were trimmed by 4 bases and 1 base, with 22 bases remaining between them. The CDR3 extends over 17 amino acids. The V gene's germline CDR1 is SQVTM and CDR2 ANQGSEA. CDR3 amino acids: CSVVSGTKLSGQETQYF. The CDR3 DNA is TGCAGCGTTGTCAGCGGGACAAAATTATCGGGCCAAGAGACCCAGTACTTC.

The rearrangement joins TRBV12-5 to TRBJ2-7; 7 bases are shared with TRBD2. Germline assignment: CDR1 LGHNT and CDR2 FRNRAP. The CDR3 contains 12 residues. Trimming took 7 bases from V and 5 from J; bases not matched to a gene: 5. CDR3 in amino acids: CASAGGSDEQYF. The CDR3, as DNA: TGTGCTAGTGCGGGGGGTAGCGACGAGCAGTACTTC.

V usage is TRBV7-9 and J usage is TRBJ1-5, with a possible D match to TRBD1 (6 bases). Trimming cost V 3 bases and J 0 bases, with 15 bases left between them. The CDR3 loop spans 17 amino acids. Germline values: CDR1 SEHNR, CDR2 FQNEAQ (reference sequence). CDR3 loop: CASSFTGSGDSNQPQHF. The CDR3 DNA reads as TGTGCCAGCAGCTTCACAGGGAGTGGAGATAGCAATCAGCCCCAGCATTTT.